One sample yielded the 9 T cell receptor beta chains listed below, sequenced in a study of blood T cells in healthy people across ages. Through a sample-barcoded 5' primer and a J-beta primer mix, a second PCR was run for roughly 6 to 12 cycles. From the 5' RACE reads, TCRdb called clonotypes with MiXCR, one entry per CDR3 protein. The sample consists of some 560,000 distinct CDR3 sequences, about 27% of them appearing once. This sample also belongs to another study, concerning T cells of mothers and their children.

The source material was blood. Receptors originate from a boy aged 2-15 years in good health.

The chain carries TRBV20-1 and TRBJ2-7, with 9 bases that match TRBD1. The CDR3 totals 17 residues. With 0 bases clipped from V and 0 bases from J, the junction kept 9 bases outside the gene matches. Germline loops: CDR1 DFQATT, CDR2 SNEGSKA (reference sequence). CDR3 sequence: CSARDWHRDRVSYEQYF. The CDR3 region has the DNA TGCAGTGCTAGAGATTGGCACCGGGACAGGGTCTCCTACGAGCAGTACTTC.

This clonotype was observed once. The V call is TRBV30, the J call TRBJ2-7; D unclear. The germline V gene has CDR1 GTSNPN and CDR2 SVGIG (reference sequence). This CDR3 is 13 amino acids long. The germline V and J ends were trimmed by 3 bases and 0 bases, with 9 bases remaining between them. CDR3 sequence: CAWRGLASYEQYF. The CDR3 DNA reads as TGTGCCTGGAGGGGGTTGGCCTCCTACGAGCAGTACTTC.

This clonotype was detected a few times. V is TRBV5-1 and J is TRBJ2-1, with TRBD2 identical over 8 bases. The CDR3 sequence is 17 residues long. V shed 3 bases and J 0 bases; nucleotides not matched to a gene: 8. In germline, CDR1 is SGHRS, CDR2 YFSETQ. CDR3 loop: CASSSGGGTSSYNEQFF. The CDR3 coding sequence is TGCGCCAGCAGCTCGGGCGGGGGGACTAGCTCCTACAATGAGCAGTTCTTC. The full variable domain, with the rest looked up from reference TRBV5-1 and TRBJ2-1, is KAGVTQTPRYLIKTRGQQVTLSCSPISGHRSVSWYQQTPGQGLQFLFEYFSETQRNKGNFPGRFSGRQFSNSRSEMNVSTLELGDSALYLCASSSGGGTSSYNEQFFGPGTRLTVL.

The chain has TRBV7-9 and TRBJ1-5; 8 bases line up with TRBD1. V shed 5 bases and J 7 bases; nucleotides not matched to a gene: 7. The CDR3 consists of 14 residues. From germline, CDR1 is SEHNR and CDR2 FQNEAQ (reference sequence). The CDR3: CASSETGETQPQHF. CDR3 DNA: TGTGCCAGCAGCGAGACAGGGGAAACGCAGCCCCAGCATTTT.

This rearrangement joins TRBV12-3 or TRBV12-4 to TRBJ2-2; TRBD2 agrees at 10 bases. This CDR3 spans 17 amino acids. J was trimmed by 7 bases and V by 3 bases; bases with no gene match: 11. The CDR3 nucleotides read TGTGCCAGCAGTTTCGGGCCCACTAGCGGGGCAGTCGGGGAGCTGTTTTTT. Translating gives CASSFGPTSGAVGELFF.

In this sample, this clonotype turned up a few times. The chain links TRBV4-1 to TRBJ1-6; D is unresolved. Trimming took off 3 bases at V and 6 bases at J, with 18 bases between the two ends. The CDR3 is 17 residues long. Germline CDR1 MGHRA, CDR2 YSYEKL. This CDR3 is CASSHQAPRRLNSPLHF. The CDR3 DNA is TGCGCCAGCAGCCACCAAGCCCCTCGACGGCTTAATTCACCCCTCCACTTT.

This clonotype has ten or more counts. The CDR3 bases are TGTGCCAGCAGTGACCCGACTAACTCCTACGAGCAGTACTTC. Translated, it gives CASSDPTNSYEQYF. The chain couples TRBV6-1 to TRBJ2-7; possibly TRBD2 for D (5 bases). V was shortened by 3 bases and J by 0 bases, with 9 bases between the two germline ends. Per the germline V gene, CDR1 is MNHNS and CDR2 is SASEGT. CDR3 length: 14 residues.

This clonotype was recorded at least ten times. V and J are TRBV18 and TRBJ2-7; TRBD2 matches at 7 bases. Trimming took 2 bases from V and 2 from J; bases not matched to a gene: 6. Germline CDR1 and CDR2: KGHSH and LQKENI. This CDR3 has 15 amino acids. CDR3 loop: CASSPSRGSPYEQYF. DNA of the CDR3: TGTGCCAGCTCACCATCGCGGGGGTCTCCCTACGAGCAGTACTTC.

The table lists this clonotype with a few counts. The chain carries TRBV12-3 or TRBV12-4 and TRBJ2-5, with TRBD2 as a possible D gene (6 bases). The CDR3 loop spans 12 amino acids. Trimming left V 8 bases short and J 5 bases short, with 12 bases between. The CDR3 DNA reads TGTGCCAGCGGATCTAGCGTTGAGACCCAGTACTTC. Translation gives CASGSSVETQYF.